The rows below give T cell receptor beta chains drawn from one sample of a study of radiation and T cells in renal cell carcinoma. Measured with immunoSEQ multiplex PCR; TCRdb has only the in-frame clones, and not every one. This sample has more than 15,000 clones, with less than 65% found just once. Material: tumor tissue, obtained from a patient whose treatment included radiotherapy and nephrectomy. The receptor source for this set is a man in his fifties with renal cell carcinoma. CDR3s include the opening cysteine and the closing phenylalanine or tryptophan. The D gene is left open where the match is weak. Size values are once, few and many counts, or a class for expanded clones, and some rows have none.

j_call v_call d_call clone_size cdr3_nt cdr3_aa
TRBJ1-1 TRBV5-1 - once TGCGCCAGCAGCCCTGGGTGGGACATGGAGAATAGGGACACTGAAGCTTTCTTT CASSPGWDMENRDTEAFF
TRBJ2-7 TRBV7-2 - - TGTGCCAGCAGCTTATACGGGGGCGAGCAGTACTTC CASSLYGGEQYF
TRBJ2-1 TRBV5-1 TRBD1 - TGCGCCAGCAGCCCTCGGACAGGCGATTCAGTGCAGTTCTTC CASSPRTGDSVQFF
TRBJ2-7 TRBV7-3 - - TGTGCCAGCAGCTTAAACAGAGACTACGAGCAGTACTTC CASSLNRDYEQYF
TRBJ2-4 TRBV30 TRBD2 - TGTGCCTGGAGTACTAGCGGGAGAAACATTCAGTACTTC CAWSTSGRNIQYF
TRBJ2-5 TRBV2 TRBD2 - TGTGCCAGCAGGACTATCGGACTAGCGGGAGGGCCGCTCCAAGAGACCCAGTACTTC CASRTIGLAGGPLQETQYF
TRBJ2-3 TRBV6-5 - - TGTGCCAGCAGTTCAGGACTCGACCCTAGCACAGATACGCAGTATTTT CASSSGLDPSTDTQYF
TRBJ2-7 TRBV5-1 - - TGCGCCAGCAGCCCGGAGGGTCTATACGAGCAGTACTTC CASSPEGLYEQYF
TRBJ2-5 TRBV5-8 - medium-sized TGTGCCAGCACCCGACCAGGGGAGGAGACCCAGTACTTC CASTRPGEETQYF
TRBJ1-2 TRBV4-3 - - TGCGCCAGCAGCCCGACCTTCTCAGGGGCTGGCTACACCTTC CASSPTFSGAGYTF
TRBJ2-3 TRBV4-1 - few TGCGCCAGCAGCCAAGAGAGGCCAGATACGCAGTATTTT CASSQERPDTQYF
TRBJ1-6 TRBV19 - - TGTGCCAGTAGTATACCGGGGATATTATCACCCCTCCACTTT CASSIPGILSPLHF
TRBJ1-1 TRBV30 TRBD1 - TGTGCCTGGAGTCAGACCCAGGGGGCGCAGGCTGAAGCTTTCTTT CAWSQTQGAQAEAFF
TRBJ2-5 TRBV5-4 - - TGTGCCAGCAGCTTGGGTGCGAGCTACAAAGAGACCCAGTACTTC CASSLGASYKETQYF
TRBJ2-3 TRBV5-1 - - TGCGCCAGCGTACGCGGACCTTTCCCCACAGATACGCAGTATTTT CASVRGPFPTDTQYF
TRBJ1-4 TRBV9 - - TGTGCCAGCAGCGTAGGTCAGGGGACTAATGAAAAACTGTTTTTT CASSVGQGTNEKLFF
TRBJ2-7 TRBV5-1 - once TGCGCCAGCAGCTTAGTGGGGGGGCCGGGGAACGAGCAGTACTTC CASSLVGGPGNEQYF
TRBJ1-5 TRBV18 TRBD1 - TGTGCCAGCTCGTCAACAGGGGTTCAAGGGCAGCCCCAGCATTTT CASSSTGVQGQPQHF
TRBJ1-4 TRBV5-4 - - TGTGCCAGCAGCTTTAGCAGGGGAGATGAAAAACTGTTTTTT CASSFSRGDEKLFF
TRBJ2-6 TRBV9 - once TGTGCCAGCAGCGCGGTGAGGGGTCTCCTCTCTGGGGCCAACGTCCTGACTTTC CASSAVRGLLSGANVLTF
TRBJ2-1 TRBV6-5 - - TGTGCCAGCAGTTACGGACGCGAGCAGTTCTTC CASSYGREQFF
TRBJ2-1 TRBV5-1 TRBD1 - TGCGCCAGCAGCTTGGGGCAGGGGGAATCTAATGAGCAGTTCTTC CASSLGQGESNEQFF
TRBJ2-7 TRBV13 - - TGTGCCAGCAGCTTACGTAGGCCATCCTACGAGCAGTACTTC CASSLRRPSYEQYF
TRBJ2-3 TRBV10-3 TRBD2 few TGTGCCATCAGTGAGTCGATTGAGACTAGCGGGCCCACAGATACGCAGTATTTT CAISESIETSGPTDTQYF
TRBJ2-3 TRBV29-1 - - TGCAGCGTTGAAGGCACTGTAGTGGGATCTACAGATACGCAGTATTTT CSVEGTVVGSTDTQYF
TRBJ2-3 TRBV10-3 - - TGTGCCATCAGTGAGCCTAATTACGACAGCCTACAAAGCACAGATACGCAGTATTTT CAISEPNYDSLQSTDTQYF
TRBJ2-7 TRBV18 TRBD1 few TGTGCCAGCTGCCGACAGGGCCTTGAGTGCGACGAGCAGTACTTC CASCRQGLECDEQYF
TRBJ2-7 TRBV21-1 - few TGTGCCAGCAGCATAACTAGCGGGAGCCCCTACGAGCAGTACTTC CASSITSGSPYEQYF
TRBJ2-7 TRBV4-2 TRBD1 few TGTGCCAGCAGCCAAGGAACCGGGACAGGGGAGGCCGAGCAGTACTTC CASSQGTGTGEAEQYF
TRBJ2-5 TRBV30 - - TGTGCCTGGAGCTACAACTCTAGGGCCTTTGGGACCCAGTACTTC CAWSYNSRAFGTQYF
TRBJ1-1 TRBV6-5 TRBD1 - TGTGCCAGCAGGTCTGTACAGGGGGCCGTCACTGAAGCTTTCTTT CASRSVQGAVTEAFF
TRBJ2-1 TRBV18 - many TGTGCCAGCTCACCTACCGGTGGGGGACATGAGCAGTTCTTC CASSPTGGGHEQFF
TRBJ1-2 TRBV28 - few TGTGCCAGCAATTCGGTTTACTATGGCTACACCTTC CASNSVYYGYTF
TRBJ1-4 TRBV5-1 - few TGCGCCAGCAGCCCTGAAATGGAAAAACTGTTTTTT CASSPEMEKLFF
TRBJ2-1 TRBV7-6 - - TGTGCCAGCAGCTCCGGGTCTGTTCCGTTCTTC CASSSGSVPFF
TRBJ1-1 TRBV2 - - TGTGCCAGCGACCGGGGGCGGGCTGAAGCTTTCTTT CASDRGRAEAFF
TRBJ1-4 TRBV5-1 TRBD1 - TGCGCCAGCAGCATACGACAGGGGGCGAGAGAAAAACTGTTTTTT CASSIRQGAREKLFF
TRBJ1-2 TRBV6-5 - - TGTGCCAGCAGTCTAACACAGGGAACCGGCTACACCTTC CASSLTQGTGYTF
TRBJ2-1 TRBV2 TRBD2 once TGTGCCAGCAGTGGGGGGACTAGCTCCTACAATGAGCAGTTCTTC CASSGGTSSYNEQFF
TRBJ2-5 TRBV5-1 - - TGCGCCAGCAGCTTGTATGAGCAAGAGACCCAGTACTTC CASSLYEQETQYF
TRBJ1-2 TRBV27 - - TGTGCCAGCAGTTTGGCCCAGGGTCATGGCTACACCTTC CASSLAQGHGYTF
TRBJ2-5 TRBV5-1 TRBD2 - TGCGCCAGCAGCTTGAGCGGGGGGCTTGAAGAGACCCAGTACTTC CASSLSGGLEETQYF
TRBJ1-1 TRBV7-3 - few TGTGCCAGCAGCGCCACTGGCGGCACTGAAGCTTTCTTT CASSATGGTEAFF
TRBJ1-2 TRBV5-4 - - TGTGCCAGCAGCTCGGGACGGAATAACTATGGCTACACCTTC CASSSGRNNYGYTF
TRBJ1-2 TRBV2 - - TGTGCCAGCAGTGATACAGCTAACTATGGCTACACCTTC CASSDTANYGYTF
TRBJ2-7 TRBV30 TRBD1 - TGTGCCTGGGGACAGGGTGGTGACGAGCAGTACTTC CAWGQGGDEQYF
TRBJ1-3 TRBV6-6 - few TGTGCCAGCAGTCTTATTGGTTTAGGGAACACCATATATTTT CASSLIGLGNTIYF
TRBJ2-1 TRBV7-9 TRBD2 - TGTGCCAGCAGCTTAGGAAAAGCGGGATCAAACAATGAGCAGTTCTTC CASSLGKAGSNNEQFF
TRBJ2-7 TRBV6-5 - few TGTGCCAGCACCAAACGGGGGAACGAGTACGAGCAGTACTTC CASTKRGNEYEQYF
TRBJ2-1 TRBV5-1 TRBD1 - TGCGCCAGCGGGACAGGAGTCAATGAGCAGTTCTTC CASGTGVNEQFF
TRBJ1-4 TRBV4-1 - - TGCGCCAGCAGCCAAGCTCTATATAATGAAAAACTGTTTTTT CASSQALYNEKLFF